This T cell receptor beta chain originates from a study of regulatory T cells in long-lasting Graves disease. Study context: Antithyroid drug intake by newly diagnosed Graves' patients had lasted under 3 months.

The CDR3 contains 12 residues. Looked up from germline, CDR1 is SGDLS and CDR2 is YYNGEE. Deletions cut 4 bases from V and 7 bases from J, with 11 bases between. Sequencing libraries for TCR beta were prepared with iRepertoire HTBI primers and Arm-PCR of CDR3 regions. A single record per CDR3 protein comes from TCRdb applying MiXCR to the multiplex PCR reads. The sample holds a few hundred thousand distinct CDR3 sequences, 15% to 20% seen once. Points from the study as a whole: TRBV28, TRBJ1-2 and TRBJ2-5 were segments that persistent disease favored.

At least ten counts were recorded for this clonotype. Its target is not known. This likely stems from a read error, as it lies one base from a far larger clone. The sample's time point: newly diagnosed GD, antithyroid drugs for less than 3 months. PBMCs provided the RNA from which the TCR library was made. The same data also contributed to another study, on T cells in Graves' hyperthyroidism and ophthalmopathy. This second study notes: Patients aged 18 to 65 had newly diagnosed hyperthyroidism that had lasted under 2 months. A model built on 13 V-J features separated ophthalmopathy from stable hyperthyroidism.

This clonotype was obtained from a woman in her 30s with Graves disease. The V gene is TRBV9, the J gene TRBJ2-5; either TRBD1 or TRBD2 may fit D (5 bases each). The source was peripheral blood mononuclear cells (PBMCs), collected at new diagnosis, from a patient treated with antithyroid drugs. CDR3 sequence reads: CASSPGGGTQYF. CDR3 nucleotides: TGTGCCAGCAGCCCCGGTGGGGGGACCCAGTACTTC.